A single sample is the source of the 22 T cell receptor beta chains below, sequenced in a study of blood T cell repertoires in COVID-19. Sequencing was performed with immunoSEQ multiplex PCR; in TCRdb, only in-frame clones are kept and a portion is missing. The sample holds about 100,000 clones, 70% to 90% seen once. The source material was peripheral blood. The receptor set was obtained from a human donor in a cohort sampled during active COVID-19.

V usage is TRBV2 and J usage is TRBJ2-1; TRBD2 is a possible D gene (6 bases). The CDR3 loop spans 13 amino acids. CDR1 is SNHLY and CDR2 is FYNNEI in the germline V gene. V was cut by 3 bases and J by 10 bases, with 13 bases left in between. The CDR3 coding sequence is TGTGCCAGCAGTGACGTACTAGCACTAGAGCAGTTCTTC. Translating it yields CASSDVLALEQFF. The full variable domain, with the rest looked up from reference TRBV2 and TRBJ2-1, is EPEVTQTPSHQVTQMGQEVILRCVPISNHLYFYWYRQILGQKVEFLVSFYNNEISEKSEIFDDQFSVERPDGSNFTLKIRSTKLEDSAMYFCASSDVLALEQFFGPGTRLTVL.

This rearrangement joins TRBV5-4 to TRBJ2-3; D is perhaps TRBD1 (5 bases). Per the germline V gene, CDR1 is SGHNT and CDR2 is YYREEE (reference sequence). The V gene lost 0 bases and the J gene lost 2 bases, with 10 bases spanning the gap. The CDR3 consists of 15 residues. Written as DNA, the CDR3 is TGTGCCAGCAGCTTGGGGCAGGGCCACACAGATACGCAGTATTTT. Amino acids: CASSLGQGHTDTQYF.

A single count supports this clone. The chain is built from TRBV27 and TRBJ1-1; D not resolved. Trimming pared 0 bases from V and 1 base from J, leaving 9 bases between. The CDR3 loop spans 15 amino acids. Germline loops: CDR1 MNHEY, CDR2 SMNVEV (reference sequence). The CDR3 loop reads CASSLSKRGNTEAFF. The CDR3 DNA follows: TGTGCCAGCAGTTTATCGAAACGGGGGAACACTGAAGCTTTCTTT.

V is TRBV5-1 and J is TRBJ2-7; D possibly corresponds to TRBD1 (6 bases). This CDR3 is 13 amino acids long. Deletions cut 0 bases from V and 2 bases from J, with 6 bases between. Germline V CDR1 and CDR2: SGHRS, YFSETQ. CDR3 residues: CASSLDRAYEQYF. The CDR3 DNA sequence: TGCGCCAGCAGCTTGGACAGGGCCTACGAGCAGTACTTC.

The sample holds one count of this clone. J is TRBJ2-1 and V is TRBV9; 7 bases map to TRBD2. Germline V gene lookup returns CDR1 SGDLS and CDR2 YYNGEE. The CDR3 totals 17 residues. With 2 bases clipped from V and 7 bases from J, the junction kept 15 bases outside the gene matches. CDR3 residues: CASSVELVGSGGNEQFF. The CDR3 bases are TGTGCCAGCAGCGTGGAACTAGTTGGTTCCGGGGGGAATGAGCAGTTCTTC.

This sequence joins TRBV5-1 and TRBJ1-1; 12 bases match TRBD1. V was clipped by 4 bases and J by 0 bases; unmatched bases: 7. Per germline, CDR1 SGHRS and CDR2 YFSETQ. The CDR3 length is 17 residues. In nucleotides, the CDR3 is TGCGCCAGCAGCCGTCCGGGACAGGGGGCTTTGAACACTGAAGCTTTCTTT. Its translation is CASSRPGQGALNTEAFF.

This sequence joins TRBV28 and TRBJ2-3; D ambiguous. The CDR3 length is 16 residues. CDR1 and CDR2 from the germline V gene are MDHEN and SYDVKM. V was clipped by 7 bases and J by 0 bases, with 17 bases between them. CDR3 bases: TGTGCCAGCACCCCGAGTCGTGGGCTGAGCACAGATACGCAGTATTTT. Encoded protein: CASTPSRGLSTDTQYF.

The V call is TRBV2, the J call TRBJ1-6, with TRBD1 as a possible D gene (5 bases). Per the germline V gene, CDR1 is SNHLY and CDR2 is FYNNEI. Trimming took off 6 bases at V and 10 bases at J, with 10 bases between the two ends. The CDR3 covers 12 residues. The CDR3 sequence: CASRGQGSPLHF. The DNA for the CDR3 is TGTGCCAGCAGGGGGCAAGGCTCACCCCTCCACTTT.

This clone was detected ten times or more. The rearrangement links TRBV23-1 to TRBJ2-7, with D perhaps TRBD2 (5 bases). TRBV23-1 falls under the ORF class, with uncertain function. V lost 5 bases to trimming and J lost 5 bases, with 16 bases between them. The CDR3 loop spans 14 amino acids. For the CDR3, the DNA is TGCGCCAGCAGTTCCGAGCAACTAGTTCACGAGCAGTACTTC. Translating it yields CASSSEQLVHEQYF.

V and J are TRBV29-1 and TRBJ2-2; the match to TRBD1 covers 8 bases. The CDR3 runs to 16 residues. Per the germline V gene, CDR1 is SQVTM and CDR2 is ANQGSEA. V lost 6 bases, J lost 0 bases, and 9 bases stayed unmatched. The CDR3 DNA is TGCAGCGTCCACCCCCCAGGGGGCGCGAACACCGGGGAGCTGTTTTTT. Protein product: CSVHPPGGANTGELFF.

The chain combines TRBV6-2 or TRBV6-3 with TRBJ2-7; TRBD2 agrees at 11 bases. Trimming removed 4 bases from V and 2 bases from J; junction bases left unmatched: 7. From germline, CDR1 is MNHEY and CDR2 SVGEGT. CDR3 length equals 16 residues. In DNA, the CDR3 is TGTGCCAGCAGTTCACCGGGACTAGCGGCCGCCTACGAGCAGTACTTC. Its protein product is CASSSPGLAAAYEQYF.

The V call is TRBV19, the J call TRBJ1-4; a weak D match, TRBD1 (6 bases). The ends were cut back, 5 bases at V and 5 bases at J, with 12 bases in the middle. Germline V gene data show CDR1 as LNHDA and CDR2 as SQIVND (reference sequence). The CDR3 totals 14 residues. In DNA form, the CDR3 reads TGTGCCAGTAGTGGTGGACAGATGAATGAAAAACTGTTTTTT. Amino acid sequence: CASSGGQMNEKLFF.

The rearrangement uses TRBV5-1 and TRBJ2-4; no definite D call. In germline, CDR1 is SGHRS, CDR2 YFSETQ. The CDR3 consists of 15 residues. Trimming pared 0 bases from V and 6 bases from J, leaving 13 bases between. CDR3 sequence reads: CASSLDDPAGNIQYF. In nucleotides, the CDR3 is TGCGCCAGCAGCTTGGATGACCCGGCAGGAAACATTCAGTACTTC.

The chain has TRBV28 and TRBJ2-7, with 9 bases fitting TRBD1. The trim removed 5 bases at V and 3 bases at J, leaving 5 bases unmatched. CDR1 is MDHEN, CDR2 SYDVKM, per germline. The CDR3 is 14 amino acids. The CDR3 region has the DNA TGTGCCAGCAGTAAGGACAGGGGAGTCTACGAGCAGTACTTC. As protein: CASSKDRGVYEQYF. Full variable domain (outside the CDR3, taken from reference TRBV28 and TRBJ2-7): DVKVTQSSRYLVKRTGEKVFLECVQDMDHENMFWYRQDPGLGLRLIYFSYDVKMKEKGDIPEGYSVSREKKERFSLILESASTNQTSMYLCASSKDRGVYEQYFGPGTRLTVT.

The gene calls are TRBV28 and TRBJ1-2; TRBD1 matches 9 bases. This CDR3 has 15 residues. After removal of 6 bases from V and 8 bases from J, the junction contained 13 bases not matched to a gene. Per the germline V gene, CDR1 is MDHEN and CDR2 is SYDVKM. The CDR3 sequence is CASSWTDRGGEGYTF. CDR3 nucleotide sequence: TGTGCCAGCAGCTGGACGGACAGGGGAGGGGAGGGCTACACCTTC.

This chain uses TRBV2 with TRBJ1-1; D gene uncertain. Germline loops: CDR1 SNHLY, CDR2 FYNNEI. CDR3 length: 12 residues. Trimming removed 6 bases from V and 1 base from J, with 6 bases in between. The CDR3 DNA sequence: TGTGCCAGCAGCCGGGAGAACACTGAAGCTTTCTTT. This encodes CASSRENTEAFF. The variable domain in full, completed from reference TRBV2 and TRBJ1-1, reads EPEVTQTPSHQVTQMGQEVILRCVPISNHLYFYWYRQILGQKVEFLVSFYNNEISEKSEIFDDQFSVERPDGSNFTLKIRSTKLEDSAMYFCASSRENTEAFFGQGTRLTVV.

In this sample, this clone turned up once. The chain employs TRBV29-1 and TRBJ2-3; possible D gene TRBD2, 5 bases. Trimming took off 4 bases at V and 0 bases at J, with 14 bases between the two ends. CDR1 and CDR2 from the germline V gene are SQVTM and ANQGSEA. The CDR3 consists of 15 residues. The CDR3 DNA sequence: TGCAGCGTTGTGGTGGGTTGGACTAGCACAGATACGCAGTATTTT. Its translation: CSVVVGWTSTDTQYF.

In this sample, this clone turned up once. J is TRBJ1-4 and V is TRBV6-6; 7 bases agree with TRBD1. The ends lost 4 bases at V and 11 bases at J; junction bases unmatched: 7. Germline-derived CDR1 and CDR2 are MNHNY and SVGAGI (reference sequence). The CDR3 has 13 residues. This CDR3 reads CASSSRGPEKLFF. The CDR3 region has the DNA TGTGCCAGCAGTTCTAGGGGGCCGGAGAAACTGTTTTTT.

This chain joins TRBV25-1 and TRBJ1-1; possible D gene TRBD1, 6 bases. Germline assignment: CDR1 MGHDK and CDR2 SYGVNS. This CDR3 contains 13 residues. The CDR3 DNA reads TGTGCTTCGAGGTGGGACAAGAACACTGAAGCTTTCTTT. Protein: CASRWDKNTEAFF.

The chain is built from TRBV6-1 and TRBJ1-2; 7 bases line up with TRBD1. J was trimmed by 2 bases and V by 3 bases; bases with no gene match: 6. The CDR3 is made up of 15 amino acids. Germline V gives CDR1 MNHNS, CDR2 SASEGT. CDR3 in DNA: TGTGCCAGCAGTGATGCGGGACAGACCAACTATGGCTACACCTTC. Encoded protein: CASSDAGQTNYGYTF.

This rearrangement joins TRBV27 to TRBJ2-3; 10 bases align to TRBD2. Germline lookup yields CDR1 MNHEY and CDR2 SMNVEV (reference sequence). There are 16 residues in the CDR3. Trimming cost V 5 bases and J 5 bases; bases outside gene matches: 10. CDR3 in DNA: TGTGCCAGCAGTCGAACAAGCGGGAGGGTAGTAGATACGCAGTATTTT. Translated, it gives CASSRTSGRVVDTQYF.

The chain employs TRBV4-1 and TRBJ2-5, with 13 nucleotides matching TRBD2. Germline CDR1 is MGHRA and CDR2 is YSYEKL. The V segment lost 4 bases and the J segment 5 bases; nucleotides outside the gene matches: 10. This CDR3 spans 17 amino acids. The CDR3 loop reads CASSPRTSGRVWETQYF. CDR3 nucleotides: TGCGCCAGCAGCCCTAGGACTAGCGGGAGAGTCTGGGAGACCCAGTACTTC.